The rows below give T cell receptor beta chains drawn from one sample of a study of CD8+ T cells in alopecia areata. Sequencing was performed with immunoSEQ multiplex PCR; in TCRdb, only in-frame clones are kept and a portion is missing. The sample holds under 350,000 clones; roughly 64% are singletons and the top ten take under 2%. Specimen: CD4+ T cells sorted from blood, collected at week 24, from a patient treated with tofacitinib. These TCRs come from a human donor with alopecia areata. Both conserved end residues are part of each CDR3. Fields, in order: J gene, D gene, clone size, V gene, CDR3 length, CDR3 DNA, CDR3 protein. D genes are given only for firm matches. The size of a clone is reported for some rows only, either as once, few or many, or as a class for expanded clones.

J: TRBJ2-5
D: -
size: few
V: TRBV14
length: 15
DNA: TGTGCCAGCAGCCAAGAACGGGACTTCCAAGAGACCCAGTACTTC
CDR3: CASSQERDFQETQYF

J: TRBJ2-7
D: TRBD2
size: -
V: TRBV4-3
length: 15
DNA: TGCGCCAGCAGCCCTCTGCTAGCGGGGGCCTACGAGCAGTACTTC
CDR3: CASSPLLAGAYEQYF

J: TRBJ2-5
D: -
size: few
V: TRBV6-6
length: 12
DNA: TGTGCCAGCAGTTATCCGCAAGAGACCCAGTACTTC
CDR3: CASSYPQETQYF

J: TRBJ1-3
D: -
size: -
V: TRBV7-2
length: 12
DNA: TGTGCCAGCAGCTTAGTGGGAAACACCATATATTTT
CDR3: CASSLVGNTIYF

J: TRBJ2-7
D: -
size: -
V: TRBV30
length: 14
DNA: TGTGCCTGGAGTGAGCTGGGGGACCCTCGGGAGCAGTACTTC
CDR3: CAWSELGDPREQYF

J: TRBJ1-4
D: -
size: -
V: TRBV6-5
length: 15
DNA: TGTGCCAGCAGTACCTCCCTGGGGACTAATGAAAAACTGTTTTTT
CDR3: CASSTSLGTNEKLFF

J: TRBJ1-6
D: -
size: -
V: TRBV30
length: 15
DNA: TGTGCCTGGAGTGAGGGCCTAGGGAGGAATTCACCCCTCCACTTT
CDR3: CAWSEGLGRNSPLHF

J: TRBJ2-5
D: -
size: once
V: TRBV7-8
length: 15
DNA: TGTGCCAGCAGCGACAGGATCCCCGGCGCGGGGTCCCAGTACTTC
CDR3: CASSDRIPGAGSQYF

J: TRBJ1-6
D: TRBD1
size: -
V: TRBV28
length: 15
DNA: TGTGCCAGCAGAGGCCAGGGGGTTAGGGATTCACCCCTCCACTTT
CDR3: CASRGQGVRDSPLHF

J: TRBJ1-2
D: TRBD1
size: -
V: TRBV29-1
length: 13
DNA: TGCAGCGTTGGACAGGGGGACGGCTATGGCTACACCTTC
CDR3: CSVGQGDGYGYTF

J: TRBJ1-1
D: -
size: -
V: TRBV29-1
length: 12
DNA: TGCAGCGTTACCCAAGTGAACACTGAAGCTTTCTTT
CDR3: CSVTQVNTEAFF

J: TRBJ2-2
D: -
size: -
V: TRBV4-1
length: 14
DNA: TGCGCCAGCAGCCGACAGGAGGCGAATGGGGAGCTGTTTTTT
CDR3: CASSRQEANGELFF

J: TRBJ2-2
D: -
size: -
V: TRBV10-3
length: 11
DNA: TGTGCCATCCGCGCTACCGGGGAGCTGTTTTTT
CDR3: CAIRATGELFF

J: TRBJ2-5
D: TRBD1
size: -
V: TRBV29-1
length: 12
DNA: TGCAGCTTCCGTGGACAGGGGGAGACCCAGTACTTC
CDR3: CSFRGQGETQYF

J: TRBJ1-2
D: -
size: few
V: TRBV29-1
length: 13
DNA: TGCAGCGTTGATACGGCAGGCGTTTATGGCTACACCTTC
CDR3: CSVDTAGVYGYTF

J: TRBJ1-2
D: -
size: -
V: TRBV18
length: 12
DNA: TGTGCCAGCTTCAAGGATGGCTCTGGCTACACCTTC
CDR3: CASFKDGSGYTF

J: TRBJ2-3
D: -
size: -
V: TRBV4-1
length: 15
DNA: TGCGCCAGCAGCCAAGATGGGGCTCGCACAGATACGCAGTATTTT
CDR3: CASSQDGARTDTQYF

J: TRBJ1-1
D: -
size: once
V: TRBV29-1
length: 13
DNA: TGCAGCGTTGGGAGGGGTCTCAACACTGAAGCTTTCTTT
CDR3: CSVGRGLNTEAFF

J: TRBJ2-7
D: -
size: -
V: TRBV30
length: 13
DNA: TGTGCCTGGAGTGACAGGGCAGGCTACAAGCAGTACTTC
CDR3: CAWSDRAGYKQYF

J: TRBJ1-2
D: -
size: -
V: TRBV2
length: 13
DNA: TGTGCCAGCAGTGAAGGACCGGGCTATGGCTACACCTTC
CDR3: CASSEGPGYGYTF

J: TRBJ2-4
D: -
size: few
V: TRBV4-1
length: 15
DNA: TGCGCCAGCAGACAAGGACAGTTTTCCAAAAACATTCAGTACTTC
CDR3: CASRQGQFSKNIQYF

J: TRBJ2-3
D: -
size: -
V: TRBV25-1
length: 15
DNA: TGTGCCAGCAGTGAACCGGGCCCCTCGATAGATACGCAGTATTTT
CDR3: CASSEPGPSIDTQYF

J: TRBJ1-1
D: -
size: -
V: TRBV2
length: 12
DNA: TGTGCCAGCAGTGAAGCTCGGGGAGGAGCTTTCTTT
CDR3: CASSEARGGAFF

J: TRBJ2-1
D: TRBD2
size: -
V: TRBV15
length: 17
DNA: TGTGCCACCAGCCCACAGTGGTTAGCGGGGGGGCTCAATGAGCAGTTCTTC
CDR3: CATSPQWLAGGLNEQFF

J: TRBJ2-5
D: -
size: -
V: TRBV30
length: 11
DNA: TGTGCCTGGAGTAATGGAGAGACCCAGTACTTC
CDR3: CAWSNGETQYF

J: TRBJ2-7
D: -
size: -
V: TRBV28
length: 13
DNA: TGTGCCAGCAGCCCCCCCGAGGTGGGCGAGCAGTACTTC
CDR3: CASSPPEVGEQYF

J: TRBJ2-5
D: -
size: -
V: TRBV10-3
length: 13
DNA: TGTGCCATCTCCCCGGGACACCAAGAGACCCAGTACTTC
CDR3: CAISPGHQETQYF

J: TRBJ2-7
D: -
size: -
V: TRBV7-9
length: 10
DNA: TGTGCCATCTCAAAGTACGAGCAGTACTTC
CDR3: CAISKYEQYF

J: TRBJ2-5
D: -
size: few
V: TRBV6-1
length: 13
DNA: TGTGCCAGCAGTGTTGGGGGCTGGGAGACCCAGTACTTC
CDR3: CASSVGGWETQYF

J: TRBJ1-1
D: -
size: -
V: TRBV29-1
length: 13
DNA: TGCAGCACGCGGGGGGGGATGAACACTGAAGCTTTCTTT
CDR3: CSTRGGMNTEAFF

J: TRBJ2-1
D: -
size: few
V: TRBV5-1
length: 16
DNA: TGCGCCAGCAGCTTGGAGAGGACGTTCTCCTACAATGAGCAGTTCTTC
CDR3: CASSLERTFSYNEQFF

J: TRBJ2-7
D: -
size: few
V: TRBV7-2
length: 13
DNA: TGTGCCAGCAGCCCCGGACAGACCTACGAGCAGTACTTC
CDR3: CASSPGQTYEQYF